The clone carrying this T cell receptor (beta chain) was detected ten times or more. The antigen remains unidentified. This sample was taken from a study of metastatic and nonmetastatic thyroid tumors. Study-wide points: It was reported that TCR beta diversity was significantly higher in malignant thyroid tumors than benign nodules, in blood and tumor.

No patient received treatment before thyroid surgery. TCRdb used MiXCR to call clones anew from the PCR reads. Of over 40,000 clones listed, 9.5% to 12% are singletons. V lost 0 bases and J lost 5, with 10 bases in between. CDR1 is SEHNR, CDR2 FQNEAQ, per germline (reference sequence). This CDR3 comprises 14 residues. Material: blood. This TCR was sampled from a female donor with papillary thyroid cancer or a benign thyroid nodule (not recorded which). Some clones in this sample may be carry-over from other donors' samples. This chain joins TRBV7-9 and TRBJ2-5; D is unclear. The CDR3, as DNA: TGTGCCAGCAGCTTAGCGACTTGGAAGGAGACCCAGTACTTC. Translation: CASSLATWKETQYF.